This record covers a single TCR beta chain. Its recognized antigen is unknown. Base qualities are not at hand, and no much larger clone is one base apart. Reading the label with the study, this specimen's time point is: about a year on ibrutinib. For TCR beta library preparation, about 2 micrograms of genomic DNA was extracted from cryopreserved PBMCs. Longitudinal blood samples from CLL patients on ibrutinib monotherapy underwent high-throughput TCR beta sequencing. The patients took part in an open-label, single-center phase 2 trial of ibrutinib monotherapy. These data are taken from a study of cytotoxic CD8 clonotypes in ibrutinib-treated CLL (dated by TCRdb to about 2021). Looking at the study overall: The cohort had ten to twelve relapsed/refractory and approximately 15 treatment-naive patients; roughly 18 were IGHV unmutated. Partial responses were observed in 24 patients and complete responses in 2; after a median follow-up of 68 months, remission was maintained in roughly 15 patients and progression was observed in about twelve. Response samples were obtained after a median of approximately twelve months of treatment, with a range of about 6 to 36 months. On average, each sample yielded 255,043 productive templates and tens of thousands of productive rearrangements. Of the roughly 79 people in the trial, 26 had longitudinal samples available. Cryopreserved peripheral blood mononuclear cells were collected at three points: before therapy, at response, and at either sustained remission or disease progression. Every sample from remission and from progressive disease was obtained while the patients were still on ibrutinib. The paper's findings and limits, for the study overall: Clonality increased at ibrutinib response, stayed stable in sustained remission, and fell back toward baseline at progression. Baseline clonality exceeded that of age-matched healthy donors and correlated strongly with circulating CD8+ T-cell counts. Public clonotypes were rare and either shrank or stayed stable during treatment, and the rise in clonality at ibrutinib response reflected expansion of private clonotypes. Sampling times were not matched between patients in sustained remission and patients whose disease was progressing, and lymph node repertoires were not examined.

Each clonotype received, on average, roughly 9.6x coverage in deep resolution sequencing performed on a MiSeq, where the target depth lay between 1 in 1 million and 1 in 200,000 T cells. The immunoSEQ hsTCRB Kit was used to generate the TCR beta libraries. The paper's data handling went like this. ImmunoSEQ Data Assistant and ImmunoSEQ Analyzer were used for data analysis, and V, D and J genes were assigned according to IMGT definitions. Clonality, which ranges from 0 to 1, was calculated by subtracting the normalized Shannon entropy of productive rearrangement frequencies from one. Only overrepresented clonotypes making up at least 0.05% of the repertoire of each patient were included in the public clonotype analysis. Roughly 12 age-matched healthy donor repertoires from immuneACCESS were used as controls for clonality. As stored in TCRdb, this immuneACCESS dataset retains in-frame rearrangements with V and J assigned. A fraction of the clones does not appear; measured against another copy, unresolved V genes explain less than half of the discrepancy, and the remainder lacks a known reason. The V and J calls and clone size are taken from that table; D and trimming were inferred from the DNA. For this sample there are some 200,000 clones; roughly 73% appear just once. About an eighth of the sample is taken by the ten largest.

The sequencing used PBMCs, collected after 12 months of ibrutinib treatment. The origin of this receptor is a human donor with chronic lymphocytic leukemia.

The CDR3 sequence is CASSSGQPAGEQFF. In nucleotides, the sequence is TGCGCCAGCAGCTCGGGACAACCGGCGGGTGAGCAGTTCTTC. This chain joins TRBV5-1 to TRBJ2-1; TRBD1 is perhaps the D gene, given 6 matching bases. The germline V gene specifies SGHRS as CDR1 and YFSETQ as CDR2. Deletion took 3 bases off V and 9 bases off J, with a span of 16 bases between the germline ends. From its cysteine to its phenylalanine, the CDR3 spans 14 amino acids. The read is trimmed to its CDR3 DNA, 42 bases read in frame from base 1.